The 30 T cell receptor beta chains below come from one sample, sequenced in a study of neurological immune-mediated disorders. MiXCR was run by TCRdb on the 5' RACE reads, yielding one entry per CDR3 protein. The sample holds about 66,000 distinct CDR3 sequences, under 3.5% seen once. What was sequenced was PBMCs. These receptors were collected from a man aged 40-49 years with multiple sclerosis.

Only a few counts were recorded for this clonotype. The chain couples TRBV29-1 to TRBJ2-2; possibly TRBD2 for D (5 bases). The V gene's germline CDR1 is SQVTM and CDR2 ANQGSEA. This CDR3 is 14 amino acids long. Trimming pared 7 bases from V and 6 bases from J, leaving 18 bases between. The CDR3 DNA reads TGCAGCGCCTGGAGGATCCGCCCCCCCGGGGAGCTGTTTTTT. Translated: CSAWRIRPPGELFF.

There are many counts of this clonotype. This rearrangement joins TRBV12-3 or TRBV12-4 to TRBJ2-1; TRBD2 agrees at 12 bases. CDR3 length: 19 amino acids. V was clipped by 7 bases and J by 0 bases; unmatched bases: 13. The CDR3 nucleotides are TGTGCCAGCACTCAACTAGCGGGAGGATCCCCGAGCTCCTACAATGAGCAGTTCTTC. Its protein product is CASTQLAGGSPSSYNEQFF.

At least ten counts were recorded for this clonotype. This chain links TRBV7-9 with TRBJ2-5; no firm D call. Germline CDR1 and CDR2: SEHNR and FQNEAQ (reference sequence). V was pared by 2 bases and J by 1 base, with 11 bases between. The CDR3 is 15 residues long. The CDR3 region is CASSLRGQAQETQYF. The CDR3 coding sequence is TGTGCCAGCAGCTTAAGAGGCCAGGCCCAAGAGACCCAGTACTTC. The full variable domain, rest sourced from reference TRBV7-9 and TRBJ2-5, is DTGVSQNPRHKITKRGQNVTFRCDPISEHNRLYWYRQTLGQGPEFLTYFQNEAQLEKSRLLSDRFSAERPKGSFSTLEIQRTEQGDSAMYLCASSLRGQAQETQYFGPGTRLLVL.

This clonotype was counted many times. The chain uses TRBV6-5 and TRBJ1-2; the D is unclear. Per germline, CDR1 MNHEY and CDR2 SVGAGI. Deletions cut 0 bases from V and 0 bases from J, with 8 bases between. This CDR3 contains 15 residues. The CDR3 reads CASSYSPGANYGYTF. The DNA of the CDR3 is TGTGCCAGCAGTTACTCGCCAGGAGCTAACTATGGCTACACCTTC.

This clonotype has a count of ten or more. The CDR3 is CASSYNRRNTEAFF. DNA of the CDR3: TGTGCCAGCAGTTACAACAGGAGGAACACTGAAGCTTTCTTT. J is TRBJ1-1 and V is TRBV6-5, with TRBD1 as a possible D gene (5 bases). V gave up 2 bases and J gave up 1 base, with 8 bases separating them. Germline CDR1 reads MNHEY; CDR2 reads SVGAGI. This CDR3 is 14 amino acids long.

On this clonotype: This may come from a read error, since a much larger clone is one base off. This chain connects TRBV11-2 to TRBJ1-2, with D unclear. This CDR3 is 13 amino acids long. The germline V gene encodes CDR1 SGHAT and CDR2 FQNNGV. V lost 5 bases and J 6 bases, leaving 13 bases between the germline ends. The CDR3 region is CASSPTSPDGYTF. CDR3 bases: TGTGCCAGCAGCCCAACCAGCCCCGATGGCTACACCTTC.

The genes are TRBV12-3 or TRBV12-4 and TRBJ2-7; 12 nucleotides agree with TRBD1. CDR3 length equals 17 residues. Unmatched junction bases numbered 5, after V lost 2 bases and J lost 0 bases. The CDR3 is CASSLWGQGASSYEQYF. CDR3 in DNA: TGTGCCAGCAGTTTATGGGGACAGGGGGCGAGCTCCTACGAGCAGTACTTC.

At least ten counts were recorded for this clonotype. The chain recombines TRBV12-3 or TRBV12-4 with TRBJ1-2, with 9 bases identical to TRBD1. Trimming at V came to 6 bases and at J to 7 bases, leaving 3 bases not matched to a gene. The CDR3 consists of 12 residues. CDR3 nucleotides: TGTGCCAGCAGGACAGGGGGTGCTGGCTACACCTTC. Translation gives CASRTGGAGYTF.

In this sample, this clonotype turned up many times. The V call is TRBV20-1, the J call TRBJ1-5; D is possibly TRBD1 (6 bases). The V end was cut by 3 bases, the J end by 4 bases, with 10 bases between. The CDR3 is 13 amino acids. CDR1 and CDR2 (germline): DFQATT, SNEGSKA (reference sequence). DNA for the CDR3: TGCAGTGCTAGGGAAACAGGGAATCAGCCCCAGCATTTT. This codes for CSARETGNQPQHF.

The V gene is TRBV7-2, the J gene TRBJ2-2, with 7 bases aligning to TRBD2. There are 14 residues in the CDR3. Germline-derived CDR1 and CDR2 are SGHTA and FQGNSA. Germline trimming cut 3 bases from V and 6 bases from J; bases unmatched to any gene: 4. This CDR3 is CASSFGGGAGELFF. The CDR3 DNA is TGTGCCAGCAGCTTTGGGGGAGGGGCCGGGGAGCTGTTTTTT.

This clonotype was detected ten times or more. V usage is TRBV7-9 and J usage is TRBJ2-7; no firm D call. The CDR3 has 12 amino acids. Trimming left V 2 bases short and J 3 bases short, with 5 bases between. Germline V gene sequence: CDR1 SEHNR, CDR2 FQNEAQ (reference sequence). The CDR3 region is CASSLKGYEQYF. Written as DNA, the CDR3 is TGTGCCAGCAGCTTAAAGGGCTACGAGCAGTACTTC.

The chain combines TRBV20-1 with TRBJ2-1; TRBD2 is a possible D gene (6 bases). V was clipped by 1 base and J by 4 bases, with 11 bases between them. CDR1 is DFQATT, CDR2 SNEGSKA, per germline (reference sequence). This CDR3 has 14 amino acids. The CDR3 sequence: CSARGTIGYNEQFF. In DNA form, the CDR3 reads TGCAGTGCTAGAGGGACTATAGGTTACAATGAGCAGTTCTTC.

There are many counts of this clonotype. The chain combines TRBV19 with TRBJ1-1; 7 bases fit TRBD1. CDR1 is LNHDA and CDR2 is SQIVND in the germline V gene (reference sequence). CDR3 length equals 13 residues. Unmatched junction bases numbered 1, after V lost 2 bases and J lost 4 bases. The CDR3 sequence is CASSIPGGTEAFF. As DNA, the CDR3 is TGTGCCAGTAGTATACCAGGGGGCACTGAAGCTTTCTTT.

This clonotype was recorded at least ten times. The CDR3 DNA follows: TGTGCCAGCAGCTTAGGCAAGGGTTGGAGCTACGAGCAGTACTTC. Encoded protein: CASSLGKGWSYEQYF. This chain joins TRBV7-2 and TRBJ2-7, with D uncertain. The CDR3 covers 15 residues. V lost 1 base and J 3 bases, leaving 13 bases between the germline ends. Germline assignment: CDR1 SGHTA and CDR2 FQGNSA. The complete variable domain, with remaining parts taken from reference TRBV7-2 and TRBJ2-7, reads GAGVSQSPSNKVTEKGKDVELRCDPISGHTALYWYRQSLGQGLEFLIYFQGNSAPDKSGLPSDRFSAERTGGSVSTLTIQRTQQEDSAVYLCASSLGKGWSYEQYFGPGTRLTVT.

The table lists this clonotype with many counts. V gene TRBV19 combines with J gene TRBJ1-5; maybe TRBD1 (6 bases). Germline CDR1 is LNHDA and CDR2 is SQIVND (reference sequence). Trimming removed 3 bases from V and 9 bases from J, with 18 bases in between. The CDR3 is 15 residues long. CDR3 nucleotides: TGTGCCAGTAGTATGGGGGGACAAATTATACGGCCCCAGCATTTT. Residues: CASSMGGQIIRPQHF.

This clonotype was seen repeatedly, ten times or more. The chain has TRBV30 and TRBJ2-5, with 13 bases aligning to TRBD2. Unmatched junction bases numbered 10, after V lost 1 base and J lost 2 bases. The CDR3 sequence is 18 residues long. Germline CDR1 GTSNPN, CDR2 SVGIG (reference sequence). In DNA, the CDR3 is TGTGCCTGGAGTGCCTTAAGGACTAGCGGGGGTATACAAGAGACCCAGTACTTC. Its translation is CAWSALRTSGGIQETQYF.

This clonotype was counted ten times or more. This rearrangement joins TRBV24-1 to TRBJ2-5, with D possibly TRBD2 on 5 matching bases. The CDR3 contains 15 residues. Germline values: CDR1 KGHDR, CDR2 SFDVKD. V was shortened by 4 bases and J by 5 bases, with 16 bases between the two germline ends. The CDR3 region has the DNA TGTGCCACCAGTGACCCGGGGAAGGGCGGCGAGACCCAGTACTTC. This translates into CATSDPGKGGETQYF.

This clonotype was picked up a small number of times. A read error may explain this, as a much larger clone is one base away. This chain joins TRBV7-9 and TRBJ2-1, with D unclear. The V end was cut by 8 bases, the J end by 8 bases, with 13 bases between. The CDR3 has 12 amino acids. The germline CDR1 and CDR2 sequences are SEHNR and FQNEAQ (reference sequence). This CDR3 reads CASGLRSDEQFF. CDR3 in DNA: TGTGCCAGCGGCCTTCGAAGCGATGAGCAGTTCTTC.

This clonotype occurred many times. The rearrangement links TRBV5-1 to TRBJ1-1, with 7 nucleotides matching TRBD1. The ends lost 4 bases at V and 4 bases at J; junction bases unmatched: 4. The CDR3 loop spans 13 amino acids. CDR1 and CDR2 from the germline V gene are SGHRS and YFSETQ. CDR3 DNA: TGCGCCAGCAGCCTGGGACAGAGCACTGAAGCTTTCTTT. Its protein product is CASSLGQSTEAFF.

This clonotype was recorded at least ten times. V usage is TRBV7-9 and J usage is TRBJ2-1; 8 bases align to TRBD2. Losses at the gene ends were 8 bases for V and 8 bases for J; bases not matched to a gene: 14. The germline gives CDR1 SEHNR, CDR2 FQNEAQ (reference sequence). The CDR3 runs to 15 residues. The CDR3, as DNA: TGTGCCAGCGGAGGAGTCGCGGGAGGCAACCATGAGCAGTTCTTC. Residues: CASGGVAGGNHEQFF.

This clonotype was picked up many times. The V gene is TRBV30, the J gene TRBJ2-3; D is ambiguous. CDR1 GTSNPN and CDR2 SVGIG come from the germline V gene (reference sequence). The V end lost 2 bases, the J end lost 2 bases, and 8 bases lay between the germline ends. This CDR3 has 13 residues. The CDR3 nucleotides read TGTGCCTGGAGTTACCTGAACACAGATACGCAGTATTTT. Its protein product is CAWSYLNTDTQYF.

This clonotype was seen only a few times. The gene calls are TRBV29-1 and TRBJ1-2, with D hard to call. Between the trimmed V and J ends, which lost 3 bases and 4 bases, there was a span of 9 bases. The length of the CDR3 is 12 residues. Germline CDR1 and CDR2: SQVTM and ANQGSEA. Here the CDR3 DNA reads TGCAGCGTTGATAGGCAGACCTATGGCTACACCTTC. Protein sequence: CSVDRQTYGYTF.

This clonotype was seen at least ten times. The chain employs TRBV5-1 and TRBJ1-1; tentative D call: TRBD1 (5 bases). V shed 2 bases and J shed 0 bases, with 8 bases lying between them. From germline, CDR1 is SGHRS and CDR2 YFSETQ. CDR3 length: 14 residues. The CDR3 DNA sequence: TGCGCCAGCAGCTTTCAGGGATTGAACACTGAAGCTTTCTTT. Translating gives CASSFQGLNTEAFF.

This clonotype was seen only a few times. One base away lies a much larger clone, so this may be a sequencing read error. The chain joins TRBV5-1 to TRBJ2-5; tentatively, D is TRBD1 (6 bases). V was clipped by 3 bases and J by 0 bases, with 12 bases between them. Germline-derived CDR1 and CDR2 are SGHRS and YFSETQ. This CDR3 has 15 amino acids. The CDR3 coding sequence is TGCGCCAGCAGCTACCAACAGGGTGACCAAGAGACCCAGTACTTC. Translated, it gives CASSYQQGDQETQYF.

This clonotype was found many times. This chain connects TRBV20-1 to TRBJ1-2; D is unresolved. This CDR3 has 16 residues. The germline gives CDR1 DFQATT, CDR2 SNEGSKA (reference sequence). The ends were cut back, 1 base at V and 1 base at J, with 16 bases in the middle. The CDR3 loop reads CSARGPPAIDNYGYTF. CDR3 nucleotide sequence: TGCAGTGCTAGAGGCCCCCCAGCGATAGATAACTATGGCTACACCTTC.

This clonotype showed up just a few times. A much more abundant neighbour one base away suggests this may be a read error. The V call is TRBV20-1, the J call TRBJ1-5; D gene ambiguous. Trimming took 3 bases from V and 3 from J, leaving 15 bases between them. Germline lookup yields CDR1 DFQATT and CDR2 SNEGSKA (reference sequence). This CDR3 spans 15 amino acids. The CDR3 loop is CSASLADTINQPQHF. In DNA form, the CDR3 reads TGCAGTGCTAGTTTGGCAGATACTATCAATCAGCCCCAGCATTTT.

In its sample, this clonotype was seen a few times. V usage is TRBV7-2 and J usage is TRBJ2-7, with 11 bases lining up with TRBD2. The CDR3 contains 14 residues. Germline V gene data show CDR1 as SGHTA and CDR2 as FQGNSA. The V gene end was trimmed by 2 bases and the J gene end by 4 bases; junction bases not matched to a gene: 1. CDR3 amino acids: CASSLTSGRYEQYF. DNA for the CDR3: TGTGCCAGCAGCTTAACTAGCGGGAGATACGAGCAGTACTTC.

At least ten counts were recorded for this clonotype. The DNA of the CDR3 is TGTGCCAGCAGCTTATCTGCGTCCTCCTACGAGCAGTACTTC. The encoded protein is CASSLSASSYEQYF. V and J are TRBV7-9 and TRBJ2-7; D ambiguous. The CDR3 extends over 14 amino acids. Germline V CDR1 and CDR2: SEHNR, FQNEAQ (reference sequence). Trimming took 2 bases from V and 0 from J, leaving 8 bases between them.

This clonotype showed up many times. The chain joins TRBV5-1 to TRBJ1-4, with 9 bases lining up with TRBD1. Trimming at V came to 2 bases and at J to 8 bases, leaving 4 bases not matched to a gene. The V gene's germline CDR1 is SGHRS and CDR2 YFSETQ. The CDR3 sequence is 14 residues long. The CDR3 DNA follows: TGCGCCAGCAGCTTATACAGGGGGCACGAAAAACTGTTTTTT. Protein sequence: CASSLYRGHEKLFF.

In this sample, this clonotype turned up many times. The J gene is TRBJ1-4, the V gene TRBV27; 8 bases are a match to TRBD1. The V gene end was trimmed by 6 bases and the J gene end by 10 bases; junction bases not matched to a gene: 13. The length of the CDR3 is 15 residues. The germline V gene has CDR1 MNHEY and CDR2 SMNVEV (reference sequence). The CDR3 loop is CASRRGQAGGGKLFF. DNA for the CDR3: TGTGCCAGCAGAAGGGGACAGGCAGGGGGGGGAAAACTGTTTTTT.